These 26 T cell receptor beta chains originate from one sample sequenced in a study of cytomegalovirus exposure and HLA in healthy donors. The PCR had 60 Vbeta and 13 Jbeta primers. Using immunoSEQ multiplex PCR, the repertoire was profiled, and TCRdb retains in-frame clones only, with some absent. This table holds 75,000 to 100,000 clones. Sequenced material: PBMCs. These receptors all stem from a woman aged 55-75 years in good health and CMV-seronegative.

The chain has TRBV5-1 and TRBJ2-5, with D possibly TRBD2 on 6 matching bases. This CDR3 is 17 amino acids long. Per germline, CDR1 SGHRS and CDR2 YFSETQ. Trimming cost V 0 bases and J 8 bases, with 23 bases left between them. The CDR3 DNA is TGCGCCAGCAGCTTGGTCGGAGGGCTCGGTTGGGGGGACACCCAGTACTTC. As protein: CASSLVGGLGWGDTQYF.

V and J are TRBV6-6 and TRBJ1-2; D not resolved. This CDR3 region has 15 residues. The germline gives CDR1 MNHNY, CDR2 SVGAGI (reference sequence). With 6 bases removed from V and 6 bases from J, the gap between germline ends came to 20 bases. CDR3 sequence: CASRSTVARGNGYTF. DNA for the CDR3: TGTGCCAGCAGGAGCACGGTGGCCCGAGGGAATGGCTACACCTTC.

The V call is TRBV2, the J call TRBJ2-2; TRBD2 is a possible D gene (5 bases). The V end lost 7 bases, the J end lost 3 bases, and 15 bases lay between the germline ends. This CDR3 comprises 15 residues. Per the germline V gene, CDR1 is SNHLY and CDR2 is FYNNEI. CDR3 region: CASNPSAVDTGELFF. The CDR3 nucleotides read TGTGCCAGCAACCCCTCAGCGGTGGACACCGGGGAGCTGTTTTTT.

The chain employs TRBV2 and TRBJ2-7, with TRBD2 matching 8 bases. The V and J ends lost 5 bases and 6 bases, in that order; junction bases with no gene match: 9. Germline V gene data show CDR1 as SNHLY and CDR2 as FYNNEI. This CDR3 comprises 14 residues. The CDR3 loop is CASSRDGRALEQYF. The DNA for the CDR3 is TGTGCCAGCAGTCGTGACGGGAGGGCCCTCGAGCAGTACTTC.

The chain joins TRBV28 to TRBJ2-7, with TRBD2 matching over 12 bases. The CDR3 extends over 15 amino acids. Per the germline V gene, CDR1 is MDHEN and CDR2 is SYDVKM. The J segment lost 4 bases and the V segment lost 4 bases, leaving 5 bases of the junction unmatched. CDR3 in amino acids: CASSSGLAGLYEQYF. The CDR3, as DNA: TGTGCCAGCAGTTCCGGACTAGCGGGACTGTACGAGCAGTACTTC.

Concerning this clone: Other DNA sequences in the sample encode the same CDR3. The CDR3 sequence is CASSSATDTSGANVLTF. CDR3 in DNA: TGTGCCAGCAGCTCTGCTACAGACACCTCTGGGGCCAACGTCCTGACTTTC. The chain links TRBV13 to TRBJ2-6; D is unresolved. The V gene's germline CDR1 is PRHDT and CDR2 FYEKMQ (reference sequence). V lost 4 bases, J lost 0 bases, and 13 bases lay in between. The CDR3 is made up of 17 amino acids.

The chain uses TRBV7-9 and TRBJ1-5; D is perhaps TRBD1 (6 bases). CDR1 is SEHNR, CDR2 FQNEAQ, per germline (reference sequence). The CDR3 consists of 17 residues. Between the trimmed V and J ends, which lost 5 bases and 1 base, there was a span of 18 bases. CDR3 region: CASSRSGGQGSNQPQHF. In nucleotides, the CDR3 is TGTGCCAGCAGCAGAAGCGGGGGGCAAGGAAGCAATCAGCCCCAGCATTTT.

The chain uses TRBV30 and TRBJ2-5, with 11 bases aligning to TRBD1. CDR1 GTSNPN and CDR2 SVGIG come from the germline V gene (reference sequence). This CDR3 contains 14 residues. V gave up 4 bases and J gave up 5 bases; unmatched junction bases: 6. The chain's CDR3 is CAWTWTGGEETQYF. In DNA form, the CDR3 reads TGTGCCTGGACGTGGACAGGGGGCGAGGAGACCCAGTACTTC.

This sequence joins TRBV15 and TRBJ2-4, with D hard to call. The CDR3 contains 16 residues. With 5 bases removed from V and 0 bases from J, the gap between germline ends came to 14 bases. In germline, CDR1 is LNHNV, CDR2 YYDKDF (reference sequence). The CDR3 DNA is TGTGCCACCAGCGGCCCAGCGATCCTAGCCAAAAACATTCAGTACTTC. It specifies CATSGPAILAKNIQYF.

Here the CDR3 DNA reads TGTGCCATCGGGGAGATTTATTCACCCCTCCACTTT. Its translation: CAIGEIYSPLHF. V usage is TRBV10-3 and J usage is TRBJ1-6; D gene ambiguous. Trimming stripped 8 bases from V and 8 bases from J, with 10 bases between. This CDR3 contains 12 residues. CDR1 is ENHRY, CDR2 SYGVKD, per germline.

The CDR3 DNA sequence: TGTGCCAGCAGCTCCCCGGGACTAGCGGGAGGTTATACGCAGTATTTT. Translating it yields CASSSPGLAGGYTQYF. The chain carries TRBV5-4 and TRBJ2-3; TRBD2 agrees at 15 bases. CDR1 SGHNT and CDR2 YYREEE come from the germline V gene (reference sequence). This CDR3 has 16 amino acids. Unmatched junction bases numbered 6, after V lost 3 bases and J lost 7 bases. Using reference TRBV5-4 and TRBJ2-3 for the parts outside the CDR3, the full variable domain is ETGVTQSPTHLIKTRGQQVTLRCSSQSGHNTVSWYQQALGQGPQFIFQYYREEENGRGNFPPRFSGLQFPNYSSELNVNALELDDSALYLCASSSPGLAGGYTQYFGPGTRLTVL.

This chain uses TRBV14 with TRBJ1-1; D is possibly TRBD1 (6 bases). CDR1 is SGHDN, CDR2 FVKESK, per germline. The ends were cut back, 3 bases at V and 1 base at J, with 9 bases in the middle. This CDR3 comprises 14 residues. This chain's CDR3 is CASSQGQPNTEAFF. CDR3 sequence (DNA): TGTGCCAGCAGCCAGGGACAACCGAACACTGAAGCTTTCTTT. Supplemented by reference TRBV14 and TRBJ1-1, the full variable domain reads EAGVTQFPSHSVIEKGQTVTLRCDPISGHDNLYWYRRVMGKEIKFLLHFVKESKQDESGMPNNRFLAERTGGTYSTLKVQPAELEDSGVYFCASSQGQPNTEAFFGQGTRLTVV.

The V call is TRBV27, the J call TRBJ2-7, with 7 bases fitting TRBD2. The CDR3 has 15 amino acids. Germline loops: CDR1 MNHEY, CDR2 SMNVEV (reference sequence). V lost 3 bases to trimming and J lost 3 bases; unmatched junction nucleotides: 8. The CDR3 protein is CASSFRVAGYYEQYF. CDR3 bases: TGTGCCAGCAGTTTTCGGGTAGCGGGTTACTACGAGCAGTACTTC.

The genes are TRBV7-2 and TRBJ2-5; D is undetermined. The CDR3 contains 13 residues. Germline V gene lookup returns CDR1 SGHTA and CDR2 FQGNSA. V was cut by 2 bases and J by 2 bases, with 6 bases left in between. CDR3 sequence: CASSLTVQETQYF. The CDR3 bases are TGTGCCAGCAGCTTAACGGTACAAGAGACCCAGTACTTC.

The rearrangement links TRBV7-2 to TRBJ1-1, with 12 nucleotides matching TRBD1. The CDR3 runs 15 residues. Germline-derived CDR1 and CDR2 are SGHTA and FQGNSA. V gave up 1 base and J gave up 11 bases; unmatched junction bases: 8. CDR3 coding DNA: TGTGCCAGCAGCTTAGTGGGGACAGGGGGCGGGGGCGCTTTCTTT. Translation gives CASSLVGTGGGGAFF.

V usage is TRBV6-1 and J usage is TRBJ2-1, with D tentatively TRBD1 (5 bases). Germline V lookup: CDR1 MNHNS, CDR2 SASEGT. This CDR3 has 15 amino acids. Trimming cost V 8 bases and J 4 bases, with 18 bases left between them. The CDR3 DNA follows: TGTGCCAGCTCAGGGTACCCCGTTTTGTACAATGAGCAGTTCTTC. It translates to CASSGYPVLYNEQFF.

V and J are TRBV5-6 and TRBJ2-5, with 15 bases aligning to TRBD2. This CDR3 is 15 amino acids long. Trimming at V came to 3 bases and at J to 5 bases, leaving 2 bases not matched to a gene. CDR1 is SGHDT, CDR2 YYEEEE, per germline. CDR3 in amino acids: CASSSGTSGRETQYF. CDR3 nucleotides: TGTGCCAGCAGCTCCGGGACTAGCGGGAGGGAGACCCAGTACTTC.

The rearrangement uses TRBV5-1 and TRBJ2-2; TRBD2 aligns across 7 bases. The CDR3 consists of 15 residues. Germline CDR1 is SGHRS and CDR2 is YFSETQ. The J segment lost 3 bases and the V segment lost 5 bases, leaving 7 bases of the junction unmatched. The CDR3 spells CASSESGADTGELFF. CDR3 nucleotide sequence: TGCGCCAGCAGTGAAAGCGGGGCAGACACCGGGGAGCTGTTTTTT.

This chain uses TRBV5-4 with TRBJ2-3; TRBD2 agrees at 12 bases. Germline V lookup: CDR1 SGHNT, CDR2 YYREEE (reference sequence). The CDR3 runs 18 residues. V lost 3 bases to trimming and J lost 1 base; unmatched junction nucleotides: 9. CDR3 amino acids: CASSSTRLAGGGTDTQYF. CDR3 DNA sequence: TGTGCCAGCAGCTCGACACGGCTAGCGGGAGGGGGCACAGATACGCAGTATTTT. Filled out from reference TRBV5-4 and TRBJ2-3, the complete variable domain reads ETGVTQSPTHLIKTRGQQVTLRCSSQSGHNTVSWYQQALGQGPQFIFQYYREEENGRGNFPPRFSGLQFPNYSSELNVNALELDDSALYLCASSSTRLAGGGTDTQYFGPGTRLTVL.

This sequence joins TRBV11-2 and TRBJ1-1; D may be TRBD1 (6 bases). The germline gives CDR1 SGHAT, CDR2 FQNNGV. Trimming took off 5 bases at V and 1 base at J, with 8 bases between the two ends. This CDR3 is 13 amino acids long. CDR3 bases: TGTGCCAGCAGCGTACAGGGGAACACTGAAGCTTTCTTT. Protein sequence: CASSVQGNTEAFF.

V usage is TRBV2 and J usage is TRBJ2-3; 11 bases fit TRBD2. V gave up 7 bases and J gave up 2 bases; unmatched junction bases: 8. Germline CDR1 is SNHLY and CDR2 is FYNNEI. CDR3 length: 16 amino acids. CDR3 amino acids: CASTRTSGSPTDTQYF. CDR3 DNA sequence: TGTGCCAGCACCCGGACTAGCGGGTCCCCCACAGATACGCAGTATTTT.

The chain couples TRBV5-1 to TRBJ2-3; D remains unclear. The V gene's germline CDR1 is SGHRS and CDR2 YFSETQ. The CDR3 consists of 16 residues. Between the trimmed V and J ends, which lost 0 bases and 3 bases, there was a span of 14 bases. The CDR3 coding sequence is TGCGCCAGCAGCTTGGGAGAGTCTCTGAGTACAGATACGCAGTATTTT. Protein: CASSLGESLSTDTQYF. Based on the CDR3 plus reference TRBV5-1 and TRBJ2-3, the full variable domain is KAGVTQTPRYLIKTRGQQVTLSCSPISGHRSVSWYQQTPGQGLQFLFEYFSETQRNKGNFPGRFSGRQFSNSRSEMNVSTLELGDSALYLCASSLGESLSTDTQYFGPGTRLTVL.

The chain has TRBV13 and TRBJ2-3; D unresolved. The CDR3 loop spans 15 amino acids. Germline-derived CDR1 and CDR2 are PRHDT and FYEKMQ (reference sequence). Trimming removed 7 bases at V and 4 bases at J, with 18 bases between. CDR3 bases: TGTGCCAGCACCCCAGCAGCTAGGCGCCCAGATACGCAGTATTTT. It specifies CASTPAARRPDTQYF.

CDR3 in amino acids: CATSTNTGELFF. In nucleotides, the CDR3 is TGTGCCACCAGCACTAACACCGGGGAGCTGTTTTTT. The V gene is TRBV15, the J gene TRBJ2-2; D is undetermined. The CDR3 sequence is 12 residues long. Trimming shortened V by 4 bases and J by 2 bases, and 2 bases separated the two germline ends. The germline gives CDR1 LNHNV, CDR2 YYDKDF (reference sequence). Based on the CDR3 plus reference TRBV15 and TRBJ2-2, the full variable domain is DAMVIQNPRYQVTQFGKPVTLSCSQTLNHNVMYWYQQKSSQAPKLLFHYYDKDFNNEADTPDNFQSRRPNTSFCFLDIRSPGLGDTAMYLCATSTNTGELFFGEGSRLTVL.

This chain links TRBV19 with TRBJ1-1; maybe TRBD1 (5 bases). V lost 5 bases and J 1 base, leaving 14 bases between the germline ends. The CDR3 loop spans 15 amino acids. The germline V gene has CDR1 LNHDA and CDR2 SQIVND (reference sequence). The CDR3 sequence is CASSFHGGRNTEAFF. The CDR3 DNA reads TGTGCCAGTAGTTTCCACGGGGGGAGGAACACTGAAGCTTTCTTT.

The chain joins TRBV27 to TRBJ2-7, with a possible D match to TRBD1 (6 bases). The V end lost 3 bases, the J end lost 2 bases, and 11 bases lay between the germline ends. This CDR3 contains 14 residues. Germline lookup yields CDR1 MNHEY and CDR2 SMNVEV (reference sequence). The chain's CDR3 is CASSFRGPTYEQYF. The CDR3 DNA reads TGTGCCAGCAGTTTCAGGGGACCTACCTACGAGCAGTACTTC.